This T cell receptor (beta chain) was sequenced for a study of CD8 T cells in ankylosing spondylitis. Study-wide results and caveats: Reportedly, disease-linked clones are significantly enriched in ankylosing spondylitis patients' matched synovial fluid.

Scientists made TCR beta libraries using quantitative 5'-RACE with molecular barcodes. TCRdb independently ran MiXCR on the 5' RACE reads; one entry per CDR3 protein. The repertoire holds 200,000 to 300,000 distinct CDR3 sequences, with 10% to 13% as singletons. This clonotype was seen ten or more times. Antigen: not known. This TCR was sampled from a male donor with ankylosing spondylitis or in good health (not recorded which). Input material: blood, either unsorted or a sorted T cell fraction (not recorded which).

CDR3: CASSLGYGTGHEQFF. The CDR3 DNA is TGTGCCAGCAGCTTAGGATACGGGACAGGGCATGAGCAGTTCTTC. The chain is built from TRBV7-2 and TRBJ2-1, with 9 bases lining up with TRBD1. CDR1 is SGHTA, CDR2 FQGNSA, per germline. Trimming took 1 base from V and 8 from J; bases not matched to a gene: 6. The CDR3 consists of 15 residues.